This T cell receptor (beta chain) derives from a study of T cell responses to AZD1222 COVID-19 vaccine. General observations from the study: Vaccine-associated CD4 TCRs ranged over spike, dominating at 160-218 and 743-854. Reports indicate that nearly half of spike-specific TCRs are directed at unmutated variant regions. Spike-specific TCR breadth and depth grew following two AZD1222 doses.

In regard to this clone: Its specificity is not known.

The V end was cut by 5 bases, the J end by 2 bases, with 7 bases between. The CDR3 length is 12 residues. CDR1 SGHTA and CDR2 FQGTGA come from the germline V gene. Assay: immunoSEQ multiplex PCR; the TCRdb copy retains only in-frame clones and omits some. Of 50,000 to 65,000 clones in the sample, 75% to 90% were seen once. The chain recombines TRBV7-3 with TRBJ2-7; D call uncertain. The receptor comes from an adult who received the AZD1222 COVID-19 vaccine. This specimen was peripheral blood, taken 28 days after the second AZD1222 dose. DNA for the CDR3: TGTGCCAGCAGCCCGTTAGCCTACGAGCAGTACTTC. It encodes CASSPLAYEQYF.